This TCR beta chain was identified in a study of blood T cell repertoires in COVID-19. In the study overall: COVID-19 samples from acute and convalescent phases originated in the United States, Italy and Spain. PBMCs, B-cell-depleted T cells, or T cells were the source of the cDNA or gDNA that made up the material.

In germline, CDR1 is SNHLY, CDR2 FYNNEI. The CDR3 loop spans 14 amino acids. V shed 7 bases and J 6 bases; nucleotides not matched to a gene: 9. Sequencing was performed with immunoSEQ multiplex PCR; in TCRdb, only in-frame clones are kept and a portion is missing. The sample includes about 83,000 clones, approximately 85% of them seen just once. This TCR came from a man aged 50 to 60 with active COVID-19. The sample comprised peripheral blood. The chain couples TRBV2 to TRBJ2-3; TRBD1 matches at 8 bases. The DNA of the CDR3 is TGTGCCAGCACCGTGGACAGGGCCACGGATACGCAGTATTTT. It encodes CASTVDRATDTQYF.